This T cell receptor beta chain was recovered during a study of blood T cell repertoires in COVID-19. The overall study: Whether acute or convalescent, the COVID-19 samples came from the United States, Italy and Spain. PBMCs, B-cell-depleted T cells, or T cells provided the cDNA or gDNA that made up the material.

Per the authors' pipeline: Researchers report that nucleated cell counts were estimated from reference gene primer amplification. Generated by immunoSEQ multiplex PCR, the TCRdb table keeps only in-frame clones and is missing some. D and trimming were read from the DNA, whereas the V and J calls and clone size are those reported in that table. Found here are under 85,000 clones, 85% of them singletons; the top ten hold around 2.9%. Losses at the gene ends were 2 bases for V and 4 bases for J; bases not matched to a gene: 5. This CDR3 contains 15 residues. The V gene's germline CDR1 is KGHSY and CDR2 FQNENV.

The TCR sequence derives from a man aged 80 or over with acute or convalescent COVID-19. This sequence joins TRBV16 and TRBJ1-2, with TRBD1 identical over 9 bases. Material for sequencing was peripheral blood. In nucleotides, the CDR3 is TGTGCCAGCAGCCAAGCGGACAGGGGCCCCTATGGCTACACCTTC. It encodes CASSQADRGPYGYTF.